This passage covers 18 T cell receptor beta chains from one sample sequenced in a study of blood T cell repertoires in COVID-19 (dated by TCRdb to 2018 to 2021). To prepare the library, the immunoSEQ multiplex PCR assay was applied. In TCRdb, the immuneACCESS table is reduced to in-frame sequences with V and J assigned. These tables do not hold every clone; where another copy was compared, an unresolved V gene accounts for under half, and the others remain unexplained. For this sample there are 250,000 to 300,000 clones; 86% appear just once. The ten largest account for around 12% of the sample. The sequenced sample was peripheral blood. These TCRs come from a woman aged 70-85 years with COVID-19, enrolled during active disease.

The rearrangement links TRBV9 to TRBJ1-1; the D is unclear. Germline V lookup: CDR1 SGDLS, CDR2 YYNGEE. The CDR3 is 11 amino acids. The ends were cut back, 4 bases at V and 5 bases at J, with 6 bases in the middle. The CDR3 sequence: CASSSGTEAFF. CDR3 bases: TGTGCCAGCAGCTCCGGGACTGAAGCTTTCTTT.

This sequence joins TRBV12-3 or TRBV12-4 and TRBJ2-7, with D possibly being TRBD1 (6 bases). CDR3 length: 13 amino acids. V lost 2 bases to trimming and J lost 1 base, with 6 bases between them. The CDR3 DNA reads TGTGCCAGCAGTTTACAGGGGTCCTACGAGCAGTACTTC. Its protein product is CASSLQGSYEQYF.

V gene TRBV6-2 or TRBV6-3 combines with J gene TRBJ2-1; 9 positions match TRBD1. The germline CDR1 and CDR2 sequences are MNHEY and SVGEGT. V was pared by 2 bases and J by 5 bases, with 4 bases of the junction left unmatched. This CDR3 spans 15 amino acids. CDR3 in amino acids: CASSYLQGADNEQFF. DNA for the CDR3: TGTGCCAGCAGTTACCTACAGGGGGCAGACAATGAGCAGTTCTTC.

CDR3 bases: TGTGCCACCAGCAGAACGCCTCCCGCGGGGGGAGAGACCCAGTACTTC. Its protein product is CATSRTPPAGGETQYF. The gene calls are TRBV15 and TRBJ2-5, with TRBD2 matching over 8 bases. The CDR3 is 16 residues long. The V gene's germline CDR1 is LNHNV and CDR2 YYDKDF (reference sequence). Trimming removed 2 bases from V and 4 bases from J; junction bases left unmatched: 9.

The chain employs TRBV4-1 and TRBJ1-1; D ambiguous. CDR1 and CDR2 (germline): MGHRA, YSYEKL. The CDR3 runs to 15 residues. V lost 1 base and J lost 0, with 9 bases in between. Here the CDR3 reads CASSQVRAMNTEAFF. In DNA form, the CDR3 reads TGCGCCAGCAGCCAAGTTAGAGCGATGAACACTGAAGCTTTCTTT.

V usage is TRBV19 and J usage is TRBJ1-1; no clear D. This CDR3 is built from 14 residues. Germline V lookup: CDR1 LNHDA, CDR2 SQIVND (reference sequence). V was clipped by 8 bases and J by 7 bases, with 20 bases between them. The CDR3 sequence: CASFAALRRNEAFF. The CDR3 DNA reads TGTGCCAGTTTTGCGGCCCTGAGGAGAAATGAAGCTTTCTTT. The full variable domain, in which reference TRBV19 and TRBJ1-1 provide the parts outside the CDR3, is DGGITQSPKYLFRKEGQNVTLSCEQNLNHDAMYWYRQDPGQGLRLIYYSQIVNDFQKGDIAEGYSVSREKKESFPLTVTSAQKNPTAFYLCASFAALRRNEAFFGQGTRLTVV.

This clone showed up just a few times. The chain uses TRBV27 and TRBJ1-2; 8 bases align to TRBD1. CDR3 length equals 14 residues. The trim removed 5 bases at V and 4 bases at J, leaving 6 bases unmatched. Germline values: CDR1 MNHEY, CDR2 SMNVEV (reference sequence). This CDR3 reads CASSPQGAVYGYTF. The CDR3 DNA is TGTGCCAGCAGTCCCCAGGGGGCGGTCTATGGCTACACCTTC.

The chain has TRBV27 and TRBJ2-7, with a possible D match to TRBD1 (6 bases). V lost 5 bases and J 2 bases, leaving 16 bases between the germline ends. CDR3 length equals 15 residues. The germline CDR1 and CDR2 sequences are MNHEY and SMNVEV (reference sequence). The CDR3 DNA follows: TGTGCCAGCAGTCCGAAGGACAGTGGGCCCTACGAGCAGTACTTC. Its protein is CASSPKDSGPYEQYF.

This clone was observed once. J is TRBJ1-3 and V is TRBV9; possibly TRBD1 for D (5 bases). The germline V and J ends were trimmed by 0 bases and 1 base, with 11 bases remaining between them. Germline V gives CDR1 SGDLS, CDR2 YYNGEE. CDR3 length: 16 amino acids. CDR3 amino acids: CASSVGGSFSGNTIYF. DNA of the CDR3: TGTGCCAGCAGCGTAGGGGGCAGTTTTTCTGGAAACACCATATATTTT. The full variable domain, in which reference TRBV9 and TRBJ1-3 provide the parts outside the CDR3, is DSGVTQTPKHLITATGQRVTLRCSPRSGDLSVYWYQQSLDQGLQFLIQYYNGEERAKGNILERFSAQQFPDLHSELNLSSLELGDSALYFCASSVGGSFSGNTIYFGEGSWLTVV.

The chain links TRBV10-2 to TRBJ1-4, with D perhaps TRBD1 (5 bases). Germline V lookup: CDR1 WSHSY, CDR2 SAAADI. CDR3 length: 16 amino acids. V was shortened by 0 bases and J by 1 base, with 9 bases between the two germline ends. The CDR3 nucleotides are TGCGCCAGCAGTGAGTCTGGGGGGATAACTAATGAAAAACTGTTTTTT. Translation gives CASSESGGITNEKLFF.

V usage is TRBV3-1 (or the pseudogene TRBV3-2) and J usage is TRBJ1-6, with a possible D match to TRBD1 (6 bases). Germline assignment: CDR1 LGHDT and CDR2 YNNKEL (reference sequence). Trimming removed 10 bases from V and 6 bases from J, with 10 bases in between. The CDR3 contains 12 residues. The CDR3 DNA reads TGTGCCACCGGACAGATTAATTCACCCCTCCACTTT. It encodes CATGQINSPLHF.

This clone was counted a few times. The chain has TRBV21-1 and TRBJ1-2; the DNA was not compared with TRBD1, the D call given in the table. TRBV21-1 is a recognized pseudogene. The CDR3 has 15 residues. In DNA, the CDR3 is TGTGCCAGCAGCAACAACAGGGTAAGAGTCTATGGCTACACCTTC. Translation: CASSNNRVRVYGYTF.

The J gene is TRBJ1-5, the V gene TRBV6-1; tentatively, D is TRBD1 (6 bases). This CDR3 has 19 amino acids. The V gene's germline CDR1 is MNHNS and CDR2 SASEGT. The V end lost 4 bases, the J end lost 0 bases, and 22 bases lay between the germline ends. DNA for the CDR3: TGTGCCAGCAGTGGCCGGGACACCACTTTGTTCTATAGCAATCAGCCCCAGCATTTT. The encoded protein is CASSGRDTTLFYSNQPQHF.

This chain joins TRBV11-2 and TRBJ2-2; possible D gene TRBD1, 6 bases. CDR1 and CDR2 from the germline V gene are SGHAT and FQNNGV. CDR3 length: 12 amino acids. Trimming pared 2 bases from V and 8 bases from J, leaving 6 bases between. CDR3 bases: TGTGCCAGCAGCTTAACAGGGGGGGAGCTGTTTTTT. Translated: CASSLTGGELFF.

The V and J genes are TRBV28 and TRBJ1-5, with 11 bases that match TRBD1. The CDR3 has 16 residues. V trimming: 2 bases; J trimming: 5 bases; junction bases outside the gene matches: 5. Germline assignment: CDR1 MDHEN and CDR2 SYDVKM. CDR3 in amino acids: CASSLGGQGAYQPQHF. CDR3 sequence (DNA): TGTGCCAGCAGTTTAGGAGGACAGGGGGCCTATCAGCCCCAGCATTTT.

This clone occurred once. This chain joins TRBV18 and TRBJ2-7, with D possibly TRBD1 on 6 matching bases. Germline V gives CDR1 KGHSH, CDR2 LQKENI. The V gene lost 1 base and the J gene lost 0 bases, with 13 bases spanning the gap. This CDR3 has 16 residues. The CDR3: CASSPLSRTDSYEQYF. For the CDR3, the DNA is TGTGCCAGCTCACCACTATCCCGGACAGACTCCTACGAGCAGTACTTC. The complete variable domain, with remaining parts taken from reference TRBV18 and TRBJ2-7, reads NAGVMQNPRHLVRRRGQEARLRCSPMKGHSHVYWYRQLPEEGLKFMVYLQKENIIDESGMPKERFSAEFPKEGPSILRIQQVVRGDSAAYFCASSPLSRTDSYEQYFGPGTRLTVT.

The rearrangement links TRBV27 to TRBJ2-7; possibly TRBD1 for D (5 bases). Germline CDR1 MNHEY, CDR2 SMNVEV (reference sequence). The ends were cut back, 2 bases at V and 3 bases at J, with 11 bases in the middle. The CDR3 totals 14 residues. The CDR3 sequence is CASSLGGARYEQYF. The CDR3 DNA reads TGTGCCAGCAGTTTAGGTGGGGCCCGCTACGAGCAGTACTTC.

V is TRBV27 and J is TRBJ2-7; 7 bases match TRBD1. The length of the CDR3 is 15 residues. V trimming: 5 bases; J trimming: 4 bases; junction bases outside the gene matches: 11. Germline values: CDR1 MNHEY, CDR2 SMNVEV (reference sequence). The CDR3 sequence: CASSELQGSPYEQYF. As DNA, the CDR3 is TGTGCCAGCAGTGAACTACAGGGGAGCCCATACGAGCAGTACTTC.